This TCR beta chain is drawn from a study of shared clonotypes between healthy human individuals. This CDR3 comprises 17 residues. V lost 5 bases and J lost 4; bases outside the gene matches: 10. The germline V gene has CDR1 SGHTA and CDR2 FQGTGA. Assay used: immunoSEQ multiplex PCR; TCRdb lists only in-frame clones, some missing. The table shows over 2 million clones, with 85% to 95% occurring only once. Input material: naive CD4+ T cells from PBMCs. Subset reported: CD45RA+ positively selected. The clonotype originates from a man between 18 and 29 years old in good health. Some clones in this sample may be carry-over from other donors' samples. This chain connects TRBV7-3 to TRBJ2-1, with TRBD2 matching over 11 bases. CDR3 protein: CASSPPGGTSGYNEQFF. The CDR3 DNA reads TGTGCCAGCAGCCCCCCAGGCGGGACTAGCGGTTACAATGAGCAGTTCTTC. Variable domain in full (rest from reference TRBV7-3 and TRBJ2-1): GAGVSQTPSNKVTEKGKYVELRCDPISGHTALYWYRQSLGQGPEFLIYFQGTGAADDSGLPNDRFFAVRPEGSVSTLKIQRTERGDSAVYLCASSPPGGTSGYNEQFFGPGTRLTVL.